One sample yielded the 26 T cell receptor beta chains listed below, sequenced in a study of T cells in Graves' hyperthyroidism and ophthalmopathy (dated by TCRdb to between 2018 and 2020). Receptor libraries were prepared by multiplex PCR. The sequencing machine was an Illumina HiSeq 2000. The TCR beta CDR3 regions were amplified from RNA transcripts. The first round of RT-PCR for the TCR CDR3 was performed with the HTBI primer set and the Qiagen OneStep RT-PCR kit. Through fastp at Q25 and MiXCR, TCRdb rebuilt clones from the public reads, retaining in-frame beta chains. Every entry covers one CDR3 protein and lists the most common genes and DNA from its rows. In all, the sample holds some 600,000 distinct CDR3 sequences, and about 15% of those were seen once. The ten largest clones capture 5.8% of the sample. The specimen was blood. The receptors derive from a woman aged 25 to 45 with Graves' hyperthyroidism that later progressed to Graves' ophthalmopathy.

As to this clonotype: A much larger clone lies a single base off, so this may be a read error. The chain employs TRBV11-2 and TRBJ1-3; D not certain. The CDR3 runs to 14 residues. CDR1 and CDR2 from the germline V gene are SGHAT and FQNNGV. CDR3 residues: CASSLGMTGNTMYF. In nucleotides, the CDR3 is TGTGCCAGCAGCTTAGGGATGACTGGAAACACCATGTATTTT.

This clonotype was seen only a few times. The gene calls are TRBV29-1 and TRBJ2-7; D uncertain. The CDR3 loop spans 13 amino acids. Trimming took 5 bases from V and 1 from J, leaving 12 bases between them. Germline loops: CDR1 SQVTM, CDR2 ANQGSEA. The CDR3 region is CSVSGVGSYEQYF. The CDR3, as DNA: TGCAGCGTTTCTGGAGTTGGTTCCTACGAGCAGTACTTC.

This clonotype appeared many times. V is TRBV6-1 and J is TRBJ1-4; D gene ambiguous. Germline assignment: CDR1 MNHNS and CDR2 SASEGT. V shed 5 bases and J shed 0 bases, with 13 bases lying between them. This CDR3 region has 16 residues. CDR3 sequence: CASSPTDGSTNEKLFF. The CDR3 bases are TGTGCCAGCAGTCCGACGGACGGTTCAACTAATGAAAAACTGTTTTTT.

This clonotype has more than one count but fewer than ten. A junction end diverges from the germline sequence, so it may reflect a read error. This chain uses TRBV7-8 with TRBJ2-7; the match to TRBD1 covers 9 bases. Germline values: CDR1 SGHVS, CDR2 FQNEAQ. This CDR3 comprises 14 residues. The chain's CDR3 is CASSLTGGLNEQHF. The CDR3 nucleotides are TGTGCCAGCAGCTTGACAGGGGGACTAAACGAGCAGCACTTC.

At least ten counts were recorded for this clonotype. The CDR3 is CASSQDTLNQPQHF. Here the CDR3 DNA reads TGTGCCAGCAGCCAAGATACACTAAATCAGCCCCAGCATTTT. The rearrangement links TRBV3-1 to TRBJ1-5; no clear D gene. The V and J ends lost 0 bases and 4 bases respectively, with 7 bases between them. Looked up from germline, CDR1 is LGHDT and CDR2 is YNNKEL (reference sequence). This CDR3 contains 14 residues.

This clonotype occurred many times. The chain joins TRBV20-1 to TRBJ2-7, with 7 bases matching TRBD1. Germline-derived CDR1 and CDR2 are DFQATT and SNEGSKA (reference sequence). V trimming: 5 bases; J trimming: 2 bases; junction bases outside the gene matches: 6. The CDR3 totals 13 residues. The CDR3 DNA sequence: TGCAGTGCTCGACAGGGCCTTACCTACGAGCAGTACTTC. Translation: CSARQGLTYEQYF.

This clonotype appeared many times. The rearrangement uses TRBV15 and TRBJ2-5; 11 positions agree with TRBD2. Germline-derived CDR1 and CDR2 are LNHNV and YYDKDF (reference sequence). This CDR3 is 18 amino acids long. Trimming removed 0 bases from V and 5 bases from J; junction bases left unmatched: 11. The CDR3: CATSRDRALAGGRETQYF. Here the CDR3 DNA reads TGTGCCACCAGCAGAGATCGGGCGCTAGCGGGAGGCCGGGAGACCCAGTACTTC.

This clonotype was detected many times. The chain uses TRBV29-1 and TRBJ1-3; D not resolved. The CDR3 covers 10 residues. Trimming shortened V by 6 bases and J by 9 bases, and 9 bases separated the two germline ends. In germline, CDR1 is SQVTM, CDR2 ANQGSEA. In nucleotides, the CDR3 is TGCAGCGTCTGGTGGGGCACCATATATTTT. Translated: CSVWWGTIYF.

This clonotype was picked up many times. The rearrangement links TRBV10-3 to TRBJ1-6; no clear D gene. CDR3 size: 12 residues. V was shortened by 6 bases and J by 5 bases, with 5 bases between the two germline ends. Germline lookup yields CDR1 ENHRY and CDR2 SYGVKD. CDR3 sequence reads: CAIRQHNSPLHF. The CDR3 region has the DNA TGTGCCATCAGACAGCATAATTCACCCCTCCACTTT.

This clonotype was counted ten times or more. The V call is TRBV5-1, the J call TRBJ1-1; D not resolved. V gave up 4 bases and J gave up 0 bases, with 13 bases separating them. The germline V gene has CDR1 SGHRS and CDR2 YFSETQ. CDR3 length: 15 residues. CDR3 sequence (DNA): TGCGCCAGCAGCGCCCTTGAGGGAGTGAACACTGAAGCTTTCTTT. Its translation: CASSALEGVNTEAFF.

This clonotype has ten or more counts. The chain has TRBV6-1 and TRBJ1-5; no clear D gene. Germline assignment: CDR1 MNHNS and CDR2 SASEGT. This CDR3 has 13 amino acids. V lost 2 bases and J 7 bases, leaving 9 bases between the germline ends. In DNA form, the CDR3 reads TGTGCCAGCAGTGAACTAGGCTACCAGCCCCAGCATTTT. Translating it yields CASSELGYQPQHF.

At least ten counts were recorded for this clonotype. This chain links TRBV28 with TRBJ1-4; 7 bases fit TRBD1. The germline V gene has CDR1 MDHEN and CDR2 SYDVKM. Trimming at V came to 6 bases and at J to 8 bases, leaving 9 bases not matched to a gene. This CDR3 contains 14 residues. CDR3: CASRTQGEEEKLFF. DNA for the CDR3: TGTGCCAGCAGAACGCAGGGGGAAGAGGAAAAACTGTTTTTT.

This clonotype was picked up many times. The chain employs TRBV5-1 and TRBJ1-5; D possibly corresponds to TRBD1 (5 bases). The germline gives CDR1 SGHRS, CDR2 YFSETQ. This CDR3 spans 15 amino acids. Trimming stripped 1 base from V and 1 base from J, with 9 bases between. This chain's CDR3 is CASSLWGESNQPQHF. The DNA of the CDR3 is TGCGCCAGCAGCTTGTGGGGGGAGAGCAATCAGCCCCAGCATTTT.

Ten or more counts support this clonotype. The rearrangement joins TRBV12-3 or TRBV12-4 to TRBJ2-2; D could derive from TRBD1 or TRBD2 (5 bases each). With 11 bases removed from V and 6 bases from J, the gap between germline ends came to 16 bases. The CDR3 extends over 13 amino acids. In nucleotides, the CDR3 is TGTGCCTCACGGGGCCCTCGAGCCGGGGAGCTGTTTTTT. Translating gives CASRGPRAGELFF.

The rearrangement joins TRBV27 to TRBJ2-7; 11 bases agree with TRBD1. The CDR3 length is 16 residues. Germline CDR1 and CDR2: MNHEY and SMNVEV (reference sequence). V lost 5 bases and J lost 3; bases outside the gene matches: 9. CDR3 sequence (DNA): TGTGCCAGCAGTCAACTTCCGGGACAGGGGGACTACGAGCAGTACTTC. This translates into CASSQLPGQGDYEQYF.

This clonotype was detected many times. The chain joins TRBV19 to TRBJ1-5; TRBD1 matches 9 bases. The germline V gene has CDR1 LNHDA and CDR2 SQIVND (reference sequence). Trimming cost V 6 bases and J 7 bases; bases outside gene matches: 13. The CDR3 consists of 16 residues. DNA of the CDR3: TGTGCCAGTAGGAACCGAACAGGGGGCGCAGGGCAGCCCCAGCATTTT. Its translation: CASRNRTGGAGQPQHF.

This clonotype occurred many times. V is TRBV5-1 and J is TRBJ2-7; 10 bases are shared with TRBD2. The CDR3 totals 16 residues. V dropped 0 bases and J dropped 1; count of bases not matched to a gene: 4. From germline, CDR1 is SGHRS and CDR2 YFSETQ. In DNA form, the CDR3 reads TGCGCCAGCAGCTTGGAGGGGACTAGCGCTTCCTACGAGCAGTACTTC. Protein: CASSLEGTSASYEQYF.

In its sample, this clonotype was seen a few times. The V and J genes are TRBV10-3 and TRBJ2-1; 9 bases align to TRBD1. The V gene end was trimmed by 0 bases and the J gene end by 0 bases; junction bases not matched to a gene: 15. The CDR3 has 21 amino acids. Germline values: CDR1 ENHRY, CDR2 SYGVKD. The DNA for the CDR3 is TGTGCCATCAGTGAGTCGGGCCTGGTGGGGTTGGGACAGGGCTCCTACAATGAGCAGTTCTTC. Translation gives CAISESGLVGLGQGSYNEQFF.

In this sample, this clonotype turned up many times. The chain links TRBV28 to TRBJ1-1; TRBD1 is a possible D gene (6 bases). V shed 8 bases and J shed 8 bases, with 21 bases lying between them. The CDR3 spans 14 residues. Germline CDR1 is MDHEN and CDR2 is SYDVKM. In DNA, the CDR3 is TGTGCCAGCCGGGGGGGGGGGGCCGCTTGGGAAGCTTTCTTT. This translates into CASRGGGAAWEAFF.

This clonotype was observed many times. The chain is built from TRBV29-1 and TRBJ1-1; 7 nucleotides agree with TRBD1. J lost 1 base, V lost 5 bases, and 4 bases had no gene match. The CDR3 loop spans 13 amino acids. Germline CDR1 reads SQVTM; CDR2 reads ANQGSEA. CDR3 sequence reads: CSVYRGANTEAFF. The CDR3 DNA reads TGCAGCGTTTACAGGGGCGCGAACACTGAAGCTTTCTTT.

This clonotype has more than one count but fewer than ten. The V gene is TRBV4-1, the J gene TRBJ2-1; perhaps TRBD2 as D (6 bases). V shed 3 bases and J shed 5 bases, with 11 bases lying between them. The CDR3 has 14 amino acids. Germline V gene lookup returns CDR1 MGHRA and CDR2 YSYEKL. The CDR3 here is CASSQEGTDNEQFF. The CDR3 DNA sequence: TGCGCCAGCAGCCAGGAGGGGACGGACAATGAGCAGTTCTTC.

This clonotype was detected many times. The chain is built from TRBV2 and TRBJ1-2; D is undetermined. Trimming shortened V by 4 bases and J by 6 bases, and 15 bases separated the two germline ends. The V gene's germline CDR1 is SNHLY and CDR2 FYNNEI. The CDR3 is made up of 14 amino acids. DNA of the CDR3: TGTGCCAGCAGTGTTGAAGGCAAAAGCGATGGCTACACCTTC. Translation: CASSVEGKSDGYTF.

In its sample, this clonotype was seen many times. The rearrangement joins TRBV24-1 to TRBJ1-1; 7 bases match TRBD1. CDR1 and CDR2 from the germline V gene are KGHDR and SFDVKD. CDR3 length equals 14 residues. V gave up 5 bases and J gave up 1 base; unmatched junction bases: 3. The DNA for the CDR3 is TGTGCCACCAGTGGCGGACAGGAGAACACTGAAGCTTTCTTT. This codes for CATSGGQENTEAFF.

V is TRBV5-1 and J is TRBJ1-1; unclear D gene. Germline CDR1 reads SGHRS; CDR2 reads YFSETQ. This CDR3 region has 10 residues. V was clipped by 3 bases and J by 11 bases, with 8 bases between them. CDR3 sequence reads: CASSSQTAFF. The CDR3 coding sequence is TGCGCCAGCAGCTCCCAAACCGCTTTCTTT. Full variable domain (remainder filled in from reference TRBV5-1 and TRBJ1-1): KAGVTQTPRYLIKTRGQQVTLSCSPISGHRSVSWYQQTPGQGLQFLFEYFSETQRNKGNFPGRFSGRQFSNSRSEMNVSTLELGDSALYLCASSSQTAFFGQGTRLTVV.

This clonotype appeared many times. V is TRBV9 and J is TRBJ2-7; 9 bases are shared with TRBD2. Germline V lookup: CDR1 SGDLS, CDR2 YYNGEE. The J segment lost 3 bases and the V segment lost 0 bases, leaving 4 bases of the junction unmatched. The CDR3 has 15 amino acids. The CDR3 coding sequence is TGTGCCAGCAGCGTAGGACTAGCGGATAACTACGAGCAGTACTTC. Its protein is CASSVGLADNYEQYF.

This clonotype was observed many times. V is TRBV27 and J is TRBJ2-7; D gene ambiguous. Germline CDR1 MNHEY, CDR2 SMNVEV (reference sequence). V lost 6 bases and J 2 bases, leaving 11 bases between the germline ends. This CDR3 has 13 residues. Written as DNA, the CDR3 is TGTGCCAGCAGATCACTCAACCCCTACGAGCAGTACTTC. Translation gives CASRSLNPYEQYF.